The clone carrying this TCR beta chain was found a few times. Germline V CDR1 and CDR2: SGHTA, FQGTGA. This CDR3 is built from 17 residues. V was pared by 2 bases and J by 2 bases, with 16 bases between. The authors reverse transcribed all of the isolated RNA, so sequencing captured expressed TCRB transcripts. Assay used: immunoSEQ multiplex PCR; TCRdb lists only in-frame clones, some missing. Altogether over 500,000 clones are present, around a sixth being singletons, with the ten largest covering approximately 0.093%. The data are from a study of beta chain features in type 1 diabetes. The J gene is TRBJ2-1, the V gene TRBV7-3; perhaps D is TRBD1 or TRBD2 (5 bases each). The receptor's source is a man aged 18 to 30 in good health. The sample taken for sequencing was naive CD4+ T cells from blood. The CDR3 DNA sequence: TGTGCCAGCAGCTTACGCCTTCGGGACGGCCCCTACAATGAGCAGTTCTTC. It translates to CASSLRLRDGPYNEQFF.